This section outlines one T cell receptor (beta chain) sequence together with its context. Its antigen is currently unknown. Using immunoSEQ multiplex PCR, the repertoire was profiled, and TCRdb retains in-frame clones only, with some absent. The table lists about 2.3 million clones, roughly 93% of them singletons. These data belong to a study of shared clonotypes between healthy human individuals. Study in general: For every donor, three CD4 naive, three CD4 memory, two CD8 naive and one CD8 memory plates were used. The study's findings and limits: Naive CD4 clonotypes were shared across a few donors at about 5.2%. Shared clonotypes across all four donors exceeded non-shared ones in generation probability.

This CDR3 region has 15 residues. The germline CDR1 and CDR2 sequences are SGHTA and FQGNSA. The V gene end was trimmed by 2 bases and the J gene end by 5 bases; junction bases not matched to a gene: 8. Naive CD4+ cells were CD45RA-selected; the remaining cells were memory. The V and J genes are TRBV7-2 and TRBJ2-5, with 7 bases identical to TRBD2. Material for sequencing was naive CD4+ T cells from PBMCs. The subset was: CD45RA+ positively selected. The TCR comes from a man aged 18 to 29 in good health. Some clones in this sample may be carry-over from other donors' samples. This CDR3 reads CASSLPGGESETQYF. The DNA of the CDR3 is TGTGCCAGCAGCTTACCTGGGGGGGAGTCGGAGACCCAGTACTTC.